This is a list of T cell receptor beta chains from one sample in a study of T cells after yellow fever vaccination. TCRdb independently ran MiXCR on the 5' RACE reads; one entry per CDR3 protein. The table has about 69,000 distinct CDR3 sequences, 5% to 6.5% seen once; the top ten hold 2.2%. This material consisted of CD4+ T cells sorted from PBMCs, taken around 14 days after the first yellow fever vaccination. The receptors were gathered from a man aged 18-30 years who received the YFV17D yellow fever vaccine. Each CDR3 is given with its conserved first and last residue. Each record gives: CDR3 DNA, CDR3 protein, V gene, J gene, D gene, clone size. D genes are given only for firm matches. Expanded clones are given a class, and other clones once, few, many or no size at all.

CDR3nt: TGTGCCAGCAGCCTGGGGACTAGCGGAACAGATACGCAGTATTTT
CDR3aa: CASSLGTSGTDTQYF
v_gene: TRBV2
j_gene: TRBJ2-3
d_gene: TRBD2
abundance: many

CDR3nt: TGCGCCAGCAGCCAAGCGTCAGCCCGAAGACAGGGGGTCCTTTATGGAATTGTCAATGAGCAGTTCTTC
CDR3aa: CASSQASARRQGVLYGIVNEQFF
v_gene: TRBV4-3
j_gene: TRBJ2-1
d_gene: TRBD1
abundance: many

CDR3nt: TGTGCCAGCAGTCCGGTTGTTGGGGCGGCGCTAAGTAACTATGGCTACACCTTC
CDR3aa: CASSPVVGAALSNYGYTF
v_gene: TRBV27
j_gene: TRBJ1-2
d_gene: .
abundance: many

CDR3nt: TGCAGTGCTGGATCGGTCAGCGGGGGGGCCATTAGCACAGATACGCAGTATTTT
CDR3aa: CSAGSVSGGAISTDTQYF
v_gene: TRBV20-1
j_gene: TRBJ2-3
d_gene: TRBD2
abundance: once

CDR3nt: TGTGCCAGCAGCCCCGGGGGCCAACGAGCTTTCTTT
CDR3aa: CASSPGGQRAFF
v_gene: TRBV11-2
j_gene: TRBJ1-1
d_gene: .
abundance: many

CDR3nt: TGTGCCAGCAGTCTGGGGTTGAACACTGAAGCTTTCTTT
CDR3aa: CASSLGLNTEAFF
v_gene: TRBV5-1
j_gene: TRBJ1-1
d_gene: .
abundance: many

CDR3nt: TGCGCCAGCAGCCAAGGGACTATGACGAACACCGGGGAGCTGTTTTTT
CDR3aa: CASSQGTMTNTGELFF
v_gene: TRBV4-3
j_gene: TRBJ2-2
d_gene: .
abundance: many

CDR3nt: TGTGCCCTCAGTTCTGGACTAGCGGGGGCCGTTAGCACAGATACGCAGTATTTT
CDR3aa: CALSSGLAGAVSTDTQYF
v_gene: TRBV12-3/TRBV12-4
j_gene: TRBJ2-3
d_gene: TRBD2
abundance: .

CDR3nt: TGTGCCAGCTCACCGATGGACAGCGCTAACTATGGCTACACCTTC
CDR3aa: CASSPMDSANYGYTF
v_gene: TRBV18
j_gene: TRBJ1-2
d_gene: .
abundance: many

CDR3nt: TGTGCCAGCAGTGGGGGGGGTACAGCTAATGAAAAACTGTTTTTT
CDR3aa: CASSGGGTANEKLFF
v_gene: TRBV6-1
j_gene: TRBJ1-4
d_gene: .
abundance: many

CDR3nt: TGCGCCAGCAGCAAGGGGTCTGCAACTAATGAAAAACTGTTTTTT
CDR3aa: CASSKGSATNEKLFF
v_gene: TRBV5-1
j_gene: TRBJ1-4
d_gene: .
abundance: many

CDR3nt: TGTGCCAGCAGCTTGCAGACTGGAAACACCATATATTTT
CDR3aa: CASSLQTGNTIYF
v_gene: TRBV11-3
j_gene: TRBJ1-3
d_gene: .
abundance: .

CDR3nt: TGTGCCAGCGGTGGGGGGGCCGCTGTAGAGACCCAGTACTTC
CDR3aa: CASGGGAAVETQYF
v_gene: TRBV2
j_gene: TRBJ2-5
d_gene: .
abundance: few

CDR3nt: TGTGCCAGCTCATCAACTAGCACAGATACGCAGTATTTT
CDR3aa: CASSSTSTDTQYF
v_gene: TRBV18
j_gene: TRBJ2-3
d_gene: .
abundance: many

CDR3nt: TGTGCCAGCAGCCACTACAGGGGGCTGGGGGGCGGCGGGGAGCTGTTTTTT
CDR3aa: CASSHYRGLGGGGELFF
v_gene: TRBV7-2
j_gene: TRBJ2-2
d_gene: TRBD1
abundance: few

CDR3nt: TGCGCCAGCAGCCGGCAGGAGGTGAACACCGGGGAGCTGTTTTTT
CDR3aa: CASSRQEVNTGELFF
v_gene: TRBV5-1
j_gene: TRBJ2-2
d_gene: .
abundance: many

CDR3nt: TGTGCCAGCAGTTACTTCGGGGCTGATCAGCCCCAGCATTTT
CDR3aa: CASSYFGADQPQHF
v_gene: TRBV6-5
j_gene: TRBJ1-5
d_gene: .
abundance: .

CDR3nt: TGTGCCAGCAGCTTAGCTTCTAACAATTTGCTCGAGCAGTACTTC
CDR3aa: CASSLASNNLLEQYF
v_gene: TRBV7-2
j_gene: TRBJ2-7
d_gene: .
abundance: .

CDR3nt: TGCGCCAGCAGGACCGGGATGTACAATGAGCAGTTCTTC
CDR3aa: CASRTGMYNEQFF
v_gene: TRBV10-2
j_gene: TRBJ2-1
d_gene: .
abundance: many

CDR3nt: TGTGCCAGCAGAAGGACAGGGAATGAGGAAAAACTGTTTTTT
CDR3aa: CASRRTGNEEKLFF
v_gene: TRBV6-5
j_gene: TRBJ1-4
d_gene: TRBD1
abundance: many

CDR3nt: TGCAGTGCCATCCGACCGGAAGGGGTCACTGAAGCTTTCTTT
CDR3aa: CSAIRPEGVTEAFF
v_gene: TRBV20-1
j_gene: TRBJ1-1
d_gene: .
abundance: many

CDR3nt: TGTGCCAGCAGCTTATCGGGGGGGCGGCAAGAGACCCAGTACTTC
CDR3aa: CASSLSGGRQETQYF
v_gene: TRBV7-2
j_gene: TRBJ2-5
d_gene: TRBD2
abundance: .

CDR3nt: TGTGCCAGCAGCCCAGGGTCCTACGAGCAGTACTTC
CDR3aa: CASSPGSYEQYF
v_gene: TRBV7-9
j_gene: TRBJ2-7
d_gene: .
abundance: many

CDR3nt: TGTGCCAGCAGTCCACAGGGTTTTTCCGATCTAGCTTTCTTT
CDR3aa: CASSPQGFSDLAFF
v_gene: TRBV6-5
j_gene: TRBJ1-1
d_gene: .
abundance: many

CDR3nt: TGTGCCAGCAGCTTAGCAGGGCAGGCAGGCGGCTACACCTTC
CDR3aa: CASSLAGQAGGYTF
v_gene: TRBV7-9
j_gene: TRBJ1-2
d_gene: .
abundance: many

CDR3nt: TGTGCCAGCAGTTTTTCAGGGTCTAAGCAGTATTTT
CDR3aa: CASSFSGSKQYF
v_gene: TRBV12-3/TRBV12-4
j_gene: TRBJ2-3
d_gene: .
abundance: few

CDR3nt: TGTGCCAGCAGCCAAGATCGAGGGGCCGGTAGTTCACCCCTCCACTTT
CDR3aa: CASSQDRGAGSSPLHF
v_gene: TRBV3-1
j_gene: TRBJ1-6
d_gene: .
abundance: many

CDR3nt: TGTGCCAGCAGTTACACCCCCCACGGACAGACAGATACGCAGTATTTT
CDR3aa: CASSYTPHGQTDTQYF
v_gene: TRBV6-5
j_gene: TRBJ2-3
d_gene: .
abundance: many

CDR3nt: TGTGCCAGCAGTTCGCGGGGGCCCTACGAGCAGTACTTC
CDR3aa: CASSSRGPYEQYF
v_gene: TRBV7-9
j_gene: TRBJ2-7
d_gene: .
abundance: many

CDR3nt: TGTGCCAGCAGCTTGGCTACAAACAATGAGCAGTTCTTC
CDR3aa: CASSLATNNEQFF
v_gene: TRBV5-5
j_gene: TRBJ2-1
d_gene: .
abundance: many

CDR3nt: TGTGCCAGCAGCCCCTTCAGGGTTACGGGGGGAAACACCGGGGAGCTGTTTTTT
CDR3aa: CASSPFRVTGGNTGELFF
v_gene: TRBV7-3
j_gene: TRBJ2-2
d_gene: TRBD2
abundance: many

CDR3nt: TGTGCCAGCAGCTTCGCAATCGAGCAGTTCTTC
CDR3aa: CASSFAIEQFF
v_gene: TRBV7-2
j_gene: TRBJ2-1
d_gene: .
abundance: many

CDR3nt: TGTGCCAGCACCCTCAGGGGCAGGGGGCATCAGCCCCAGCATTTT
CDR3aa: CASTLRGRGHQPQHF
v_gene: TRBV12-3/TRBV12-4
j_gene: TRBJ1-5
d_gene: TRBD1
abundance: many

CDR3nt: TGTGCCAGCAGCCCCTGGACAGGGGGCGAGGAGACCCAGTACTTC
CDR3aa: CASSPWTGGEETQYF
v_gene: TRBV7-6
j_gene: TRBJ2-5
d_gene: TRBD1
abundance: many

CDR3nt: TGTGCCAGCAGCCCCGCCCACGAGCAGTACTTC
CDR3aa: CASSPAHEQYF
v_gene: TRBV7-2
j_gene: TRBJ2-7
d_gene: .
abundance: many

CDR3nt: TGTGCCCATGGGCCGGGACAGGGGTCGAACACTGAAGCTTTCTTT
CDR3aa: CAHGPGQGSNTEAFF
v_gene: TRBV19
j_gene: TRBJ1-1
d_gene: TRBD1
abundance: .

CDR3nt: TGTGCCAGCAGCCGACCACTAGCGGGGTTCCACGAGCAGTACTTC
CDR3aa: CASSRPLAGFHEQYF
v_gene: TRBV3-1
j_gene: TRBJ2-7
d_gene: TRBD2
abundance: many

CDR3nt: TGCAGTGCTAAACGCGGGGGGGCAGCAGATACGCAGTATTTT
CDR3aa: CSAKRGGAADTQYF
v_gene: TRBV20-1
j_gene: TRBJ2-3
d_gene: TRBD2
abundance: many

CDR3nt: TGTGCCAGCAGCACGGGCCTACCTGGCCATGAGCAGTTCTTC
CDR3aa: CASSTGLPGHEQFF
v_gene: TRBV7-6
j_gene: TRBJ2-1
d_gene: .
abundance: many

CDR3nt: TGTGCCAGCCGCCCAGTGGGGTTGCAGACCCAGTACTTC
CDR3aa: CASRPVGLQTQYF
v_gene: TRBV12-3/TRBV12-4
j_gene: TRBJ2-5
d_gene: .
abundance: many

CDR3nt: TGTGCCAGCAGCCCACGGACAGCTGCTAACTATGGCTACACCTTC
CDR3aa: CASSPRTAANYGYTF
v_gene: TRBV12-3/TRBV12-4
j_gene: TRBJ1-2
d_gene: .
abundance: many

CDR3nt: TGCAGTGCTAGAGGTCCTAGCGGGGGGGCCGGCACCGGGGAGCTGTTTTTT
CDR3aa: CSARGPSGGAGTGELFF
v_gene: TRBV20-1
j_gene: TRBJ2-2
d_gene: TRBD2
abundance: many

CDR3nt: TGTGCCAGCCGGCTAGATACGCAGTATTTT
CDR3aa: CASRLDTQYF
v_gene: TRBV6-9
j_gene: TRBJ2-3
d_gene: .
abundance: many

CDR3nt: TGTGCCAGCAGCCAACCGACCACTAGGTTCGATGAGCAGTTCTTC
CDR3aa: CASSQPTTRFDEQFF
v_gene: TRBV4-2
j_gene: TRBJ2-1
d_gene: .
abundance: many

CDR3nt: TGTGCCAGCAGCTTATGGGAGGGGAGTGAGACCCAGTACTTC
CDR3aa: CASSLWEGSETQYF
v_gene: TRBV7-8
j_gene: TRBJ2-5
d_gene: TRBD2
abundance: many

CDR3nt: TGTGCCAGCAGCCTCCGGTCTGGGAGCGGGGGATACACCGGGGAGCTGTTTTTT
CDR3aa: CASSLRSGSGGYTGELFF
v_gene: TRBV4-2
j_gene: TRBJ2-2
d_gene: TRBD2
abundance: many

CDR3nt: TGTGCCAGCAGCGGCAAAGTAGCGGGGGGCACAGATACGCAGTATTTT
CDR3aa: CASSGKVAGGTDTQYF
v_gene: TRBV7-2
j_gene: TRBJ2-3
d_gene: TRBD2
abundance: many

CDR3nt: TGTGCCAGCAGCTTATTCCCCAGGGACTCACCCCTCCACTTT
CDR3aa: CASSLFPRDSPLHF
v_gene: TRBV7-2
j_gene: TRBJ1-6
d_gene: .
abundance: many

CDR3nt: TGTGCCAGCAGCAGAGGGACCGCAGAAAAACTGTTTTTT
CDR3aa: CASSRGTAEKLFF
v_gene: TRBV7-2
j_gene: TRBJ1-4
d_gene: .
abundance: many

CDR3nt: TGTGCCAGCGGACAGGGTGAGAACACTGAAGCTTTCTTT
CDR3aa: CASGQGENTEAFF
v_gene: TRBV2
j_gene: TRBJ1-1
d_gene: TRBD1
abundance: many

CDR3nt: TGTGCCAGCAGCTTCGGGCGGGCGCTAGCCAAAAACATTCAGTACTTC
CDR3aa: CASSFGRALAKNIQYF
v_gene: TRBV11-2
j_gene: TRBJ2-4
d_gene: .
abundance: many

CDR3nt: TGTGCCAGCAGTGAGCCCGACAGGGGGTTAACGAATTCACCCCTCCACTTT
CDR3aa: CASSEPDRGLTNSPLHF
v_gene: TRBV25-1
j_gene: TRBJ1-6
d_gene: TRBD1
abundance: many

CDR3nt: TGCAGTGCTGTGGAGGGCCCTCAGCCCCAGCATTTT
CDR3aa: CSAVEGPQPQHF
v_gene: TRBV20-1
j_gene: TRBJ1-5
d_gene: .
abundance: many

CDR3nt: TGTGCCACTCCCAGTCCCGGGACTAGCGGGGATTACAATGAGCAGTTCTTC
CDR3aa: CATPSPGTSGDYNEQFF
v_gene: TRBV7-2
j_gene: TRBJ2-1
d_gene: TRBD2
abundance: many

CDR3nt: TGTGCCAGCAGTTTTTCCAGGGGGTACTATGGCTACACCTTC
CDR3aa: CASSFSRGYYGYTF
v_gene: TRBV12-3/TRBV12-4
j_gene: TRBJ1-2
d_gene: TRBD1
abundance: many

CDR3nt: TGTGCCAGCAGCTTATTACCTAGTGAAGCTTTCTTT
CDR3aa: CASSLLPSEAFF
v_gene: TRBV7-2
j_gene: TRBJ1-1
d_gene: .
abundance: many

CDR3nt: TGTGCCAGCAGCTTATTCGGTGGGGCCAACGTCCTGACTTTC
CDR3aa: CASSLFGGANVLTF
v_gene: TRBV7-2
j_gene: TRBJ2-6
d_gene: .
abundance: few

CDR3nt: TGTGCCAGCAGCTTAACTAGCGGGGGCCGGGAGACCCAGTACTTC
CDR3aa: CASSLTSGGRETQYF
v_gene: TRBV7-2
j_gene: TRBJ2-5
d_gene: TRBD2
abundance: many